This is a list of T cell receptor beta chains from one sample in a study of cytomegalovirus exposure and HLA in healthy donors. Assay used: immunoSEQ multiplex PCR; TCRdb lists only in-frame clones, some missing. The sample gives 210,000 or so clones, around nine tenths of which show up once; 0.95% to 1.1% is in the top ten. Sequencing used PBMCs. These receptors were taken from a woman in her late teens or twenties in good health and CMV-seronegative. Each CDR3 is given with its conserved first and last residue. Each record gives: J gene, clone size, D gene, CDR3 length, V gene, CDR3 protein, CDR3 DNA. D genes are given only for firm matches. Only some rows state a clone size, as once, few, many or a class for expanded clones.

>TRBJ2-1|few|NA|16|TRBV7-9
CASSLARTFSYNEQFF
TGTGCCAGCAGCTTAGCGCGTACTTTCTCCTACAATGAGCAGTTCTTC
>TRBJ2-1|NA|NA|14|TRBV7-9
CASSLSESYNEQFF
TGTGCCAGCAGCTTGAGCGAATCCTACAATGAGCAGTTCTTC
>TRBJ2-2|NA|TRBD1|16|TRBV19
CASSTLDRVDTGELFF
TGTGCCAGTAGTACCTTAGACAGGGTAGACACCGGGGAGCTGTTTTTT
>TRBJ2-7|NA|TRBD1|15|TRBV18
CASSPLTGNSYEQYF
TGTGCCAGCTCACCCTTGACAGGGAACTCCTACGAGCAGTACTTC
>TRBJ2-7|NA|NA|14|TRBV6-1
CASSEVGRLDEQYF
TGTGCCAGCAGTGAAGTCGGCAGGCTCGACGAGCAGTACTTC
>TRBJ2-5|many|TRBD2|16|TRBV11-2
CASSLDVAGGWETQYF
TGTGCCAGCAGCTTAGACGTAGCGGGGGGATGGGAGACCCAGTACTTC
>TRBJ1-3|NA|NA|12|TRBV7-2
CASSYSGNTIYF
TGTGCCAGCAGCTATTCAGGGAACACCATATATTTT
>TRBJ2-1|NA|TRBD2|15|TRBV4-1
CASSTGLAGVNEQFF
TGCGCCAGCAGCACGGGACTAGCGGGGGTCAATGAGCAGTTCTTC
>TRBJ2-4|NA|TRBD1|14|TRBV5-5
CASSVGQGNDIQYF
TGTGCCAGCAGCGTGGGACAGGGGAACGACATTCAGTACTTC
>TRBJ2-1|once|NA|13|TRBV30
CAWSNSNYNEQFF
TGTGCCTGGAGTAACAGCAATTACAATGAGCAGTTCTTC
>TRBJ1-3|NA|NA|17|TRBV7-9
CASSPRGLKTSGNTIYF
TGTGCCAGCAGCCCGCGGGGCTTAAAGACCTCTGGAAACACCATATATTTT
>TRBJ2-1|NA|TRBD2|16|TRBV6-6
CASSYSGSGRYNEQFF
TGTGCCAGCAGTTACTCGGGGAGCGGGAGATACAATGAGCAGTTCTTC
>TRBJ1-2|NA|NA|13|TRBV19
CASSLGFNYGYTF
TGTGCCAGTAGCCTAGGATTTAACTATGGCTACACCTTC
>TRBJ2-2|NA|TRBD1|14|TRBV5-1
CASSPRTGTGELFF
TGCGCCAGCAGCCCACGGACAGGGACCGGGGAGCTGTTTTTT
>TRBJ2-7|NA|TRBD2|13|TRBV11-1
CASSLGTSNEQYF
TGTGCCAGCAGCCTCGGGACTAGCAACGAGCAGTACTTC